This is a list of T cell receptor beta chains from one sample in a study of cytomegalovirus exposure and HLA in healthy donors. Clones were read by immunoSEQ multiplex PCR, and TCRdb kept only the in-frame ones, dropping some. The table lists approximately 70,000 clones, about three quarters of them singletons. The sequenced sample was PBMCs. All receptors come from a man in his forties or fifties in good health and CMV-seronegative. CDR3s include the opening cysteine and the closing phenylalanine or tryptophan. A D gene is named only where the DNA matches it firmly. Size is omitted from some rows. Given values are once, few, many or a class for expanded clones.

>TRBJ1-1|TRBV27|few|TRBD1
CASSIPGQGRTEAFF
TGTGCCAGCAGTATACCGGGACAGGGGCGCACTGAAGCTTTCTTT
>TRBJ2-7|TRBV5-1|.|.
CASSLEGTSPYEQYF
TGCGCCAGCAGCTTGGAAGGGACTTCACCCTACGAGCAGTACTTC
>TRBJ1-6|TRBV10-1|.|.
CASSETDKASPLHF
TGCGCCAGCAGTGAAACGGACAAGGCTTCACCCCTCCACTTT
>TRBJ2-3|TRBV28|few|.
CASQKSTDTQYF
TGTGCCAGCCAAAAAAGCACAGATACGCAGTATTTT
>TRBJ1-1|TRBV14|.|.
CASSQDRNTEAFF
TGTGCCAGCAGCCAAGACAGGAACACTGAAGCTTTCTTT
>TRBJ2-7|TRBV5-1|.|TRBD2
CASSAAGDYEQYF
TGCGCCAGCAGTGCAGCGGGAGACTACGAGCAGTACTTC
>TRBJ1-2|TRBV19|.|TRBD1
CASSLTGTNYGYTF
TGTGCCAGTAGTCTGACAGGGACTAACTATGGCTACACCTTC
>TRBJ1-5|TRBV7-8|.|TRBD1
CASSRTGNQPQHF
TGTGCCAGCAGCCGGACAGGGAATCAGCCCCAGCATTTT
>TRBJ2-1|TRBV29-1|.|.
CSVEEPGQQNSYNEQFF
TGCAGCGTTGAAGAGCCGGGACAACAAAACTCCTACAATGAGCAGTTCTTC
>TRBJ1-4|TRBV5-1|.|.
CASSSTALATNEKLFF
TGCGCCAGCAGCTCTACAGCTCTTGCAACTAATGAAAAACTGTTTTTT
>TRBJ2-7|TRBV2|.|.
CASSGDSYEQYF
TGTGCCAGCAGTGGAGACAGTTACGAGCAGTACTTC
>TRBJ2-7|TRBV27|.|TRBD2
CASSSLAGAPYEQYF
TGTGCCAGCAGTTCGCTAGCGGGAGCCCCCTACGAGCAGTACTTC
>TRBJ2-7|TRBV7-2|few|TRBD2
CASSSLAGGSYEQYF
TGTGCCAGCAGCTCTCTAGCGGGGGGGTCCTACGAGCAGTACTTC
>TRBJ1-4|TRBV6-1|.|TRBD1
CASSEGQGAQPTNEKLFF
TGTGCCAGCAGTGAGGGACAGGGGGCGCAGCCAACTAATGAAAAACTGTTTTTT
>TRBJ2-7|TRBV6-5|.|.
CASSTYYEQYF
TGTGCCAGCAGCACCTACTACGAGCAGTACTTC
>TRBJ1-2|TRBV6-1|.|.
CASSEISGTPDTF
TGTGCCAGCAGTGAAATTAGCGGGACACCAGACACCTTC
>TRBJ2-7|TRBV29-1|.|.
CSVEWSGGPPYEQYF
TGCAGCGTTGAATGGTCGGGTGGTCCCCCCTACGAGCAGTACTTC
>TRBJ2-7|TRBV28|.|TRBD2
CASKLGGDTIYEQYF
TGTGCCAGCAAACTCGGGGGGGATACAATCTACGAGCAGTACTTC
>TRBJ2-3|TRBV2|.|.
CASSGGQGTDTQYF
TGTGCCAGCAGTGGGGGGCAGGGCACAGATACGCAGTATTTT
>TRBJ2-7|TRBV11-2|.|TRBD2
CASSLVAGGAYEQYF
TGTGCCAGCAGCTTAGTAGCGGGGGGCGCCTACGAGCAGTACTTC
>TRBJ2-1|TRBV7-9|.|TRBD2
CASSHSGRNNEQFF
TGTGCCAGCAGCCATAGCGGGAGAAACAATGAGCAGTTCTTC
>TRBJ1-5|TRBV28|.|.
CASRDSLNQPQHF
TGTGCCAGCAGGGACAGCCTCAATCAGCCCCAGCATTTT
>TRBJ2-6|TRBV28|few|.
CASSLDSISGANVLTF
TGTGCCAGCAGCCTGGACAGCATCTCAGGGGCCAACGTCCTGACTTTC
>TRBJ2-1|TRBV10-1|.|.
CASSEYTYNEQFF
TGCGCCAGCAGTGAGTATACCTACAATGAGCAGTTCTTC
>TRBJ1-1|TRBV27|few|TRBD1
CASIRTGDTEAFF
TGTGCCAGCATCCGGACAGGGGACACTGAAGCTTTCTTT
>TRBJ2-2|TRBV7-9|.|.
CASSLLGELFF
TGTGCCAGCAGCCTCCTCGGGGAGCTGTTTTTT
>TRBJ2-5|TRBV5-1|once|.
CASSLGLPQETQYF
TGCGCCAGCAGCTTGGGACTACCCCAAGAGACCCAGTACTTC
>TRBJ1-2|TRBV28|few|.
CASSLSAGLNGYTF
TGTGCCAGCAGTTTATCGGCAGGGCTGAATGGCTACACCTTC
>TRBJ2-1|TRBV27|.|TRBD2
CASSPTGLARVYQFF
TGTGCCAGCAGTCCGACTGGACTAGCGAGGGTGTACCAGTTCTTC
>TRBJ2-5|TRBV5-1|.|.
CASRPMTSSETQYF
TGCGCCAGCAGACCCATGACTAGTTCAGAGACCCAGTACTTC
>TRBJ1-1|TRBV19|.|TRBD1
CASSTDRGPAEAFF
TGTGCCAGTAGTACCGACAGGGGGCCGGCTGAAGCTTTCTTT
>TRBJ1-4|TRBV6-5|.|.
CASSRTREKLFF
TGTGCCAGCAGTAGGACACGGGAAAAACTGTTTTTT
>TRBJ2-7|TRBV4-1|few|TRBD1
CASSQGTGPYEQYF
TGCGCCAGCAGCCAAGGGACAGGTCCGTACGAGCAGTACTTC
>TRBJ1-2|TRBV10-1|.|.
CASSESGVVGPYGYTF
TGCGCCAGCAGTGAGTCTGGGGTCGTGGGGCCCTATGGCTACACCTTC
>TRBJ1-6|TRBV7-2|.|.
CASSLDRGGNSPLHF
TGTGCCAGCAGCTTAGATCGCGGGGGAAATTCACCCCTCCACTTT
>TRBJ1-2|TRBV5-4|.|TRBD1
CASRRTGGYGYTF
TGTGCCAGCAGGCGGACAGGGGGGTATGGCTACACCTTC
>TRBJ2-1|TRBV28|.|.
CASSLIGYSYNEQFF
TGTGCCAGCAGTTTGATCGGGTACTCCTACAATGAGCAGTTCTTC
>TRBJ2-1|TRBV9|.|.
CASSVEGGHDEQFF
TGTGCCAGCAGCGTAGAGGGGGGGCACGATGAGCAGTTCTTC
>TRBJ2-1|TRBV18|once|TRBD2
CASSPLRTSGGYNEQFF
TGTGCCAGCTCACCACTCCGGACTAGCGGGGGCTACAATGAGCAGTTCTTC
>TRBJ1-2|TRBV16|.|TRBD1
CASSQTAIQGGLYGYTF
TGTGCCAGCAGCCAAACGGCCATCCAGGGGGGTCTCTATGGCTACACCTTC
>TRBJ2-7|TRBV10-3|.|.
CAISSEEKNYEQYF
TGTGCCATCAGTTCCGAGGAGAAAAACTACGAGCAGTACTTC
>TRBJ2-1|TRBV4-1|few|TRBD2
CASSHSLAGANEQFF
TGCGCCAGCAGCCATAGCCTAGCGGGGGCGAATGAGCAGTTCTTC
>TRBJ1-2|TRBV19|.|.
CASSTNGQYGYTF
TGTGCCAGTAGTACTAACGGACAGTATGGCTACACCTTC
>TRBJ2-3|TRBV7-9|.|TRBD1
CSSSSRISGQGSSDTQYF
TGTTCCAGCAGCTCGCGGATAAGTGGACAGGGGTCTTCAGATACGCAGTATTTT
>TRBJ1-4|TRBV4-2|few|.
CASRTDPTNEKLFF
TGTGCCTCGAGGACAGATCCAACTAATGAAAAACTGTTTTTT
>TRBJ2-5|TRBV7-2|.|TRBD2
CASSFGGRAEETQYF
TGTGCCAGCAGCTTTGGGGGGAGGGCGGAGGAGACCCAGTACTTC
>TRBJ2-1|TRBV6-4|.|TRBD2
CASSDTGEGTEQFF
TGTGCCAGCAGTGACACGGGGGAGGGTACTGAGCAGTTCTTC
>TRBJ2-3|TRBV27|.|.
CASSLRGLATDTQYF
TGTGCCAGCAGTCTACGGGGACTCGCCACAGATACGCAGTATTTT
>TRBJ1-1|TRBV13|few|.
CASSRAGVLLNTEAFF
TGTGCCAGCAGCCGAGCAGGGGTCCTCTTGAACACTGAAGCTTTCTTT
>TRBJ2-7|TRBV11-2|.|.
CASSLASGRSSEQYF
TGTGCCAGCAGCTTAGCCAGCGGACGGAGCTCCGAGCAGTACTTC
>TRBJ1-4|TRBV5-1|.|.
CASSTGQLNEKLFF
TGCGCCAGCAGCACTGGACAGCTTAATGAAAAACTGTTTTTT
>TRBJ1-5|TRBV2|.|.
CASSGGLVAQPQHF
TGTGCCAGCAGTGGGGGACTAGTGGCCCAGCCCCAGCATTTT
>TRBJ2-3|TRBV15|.|.
CATSPRVDTQYF
TGTGCCACCAGCCCTCGGGTGGATACGCAGTATTTT
>TRBJ1-1|TRBV6-5|.|.
CASSSQTENTEAFF
TGTGCCAGCAGTTCCCAGACAGAGAACACTGAAGCTTTCTTT